A selection of T cell receptor beta chains follows, all from one sample in a study of T-cell reconstitution after alpha-beta-depleted transplantation in children. TCRdb passed the PCR reads through MiXCR, listing each CDR3 protein once. The sample lists approximately 500,000 distinct CDR3 sequences, under 12% occurring once. Sequenced material: PBMCs, taken before TCRalphabeta/CD19-depleted stem cell transplant. These receptors all come from a child aged 2-9 years with inherited bone marrow failure, due to receive a stem cell transplant. The CDR3 runs from the conserved cysteine through the conserved F or W. A D gene is named only where the DNA matches it firmly. Size values are once, few and many counts, or a class for expanded clones, and some rows have none.

len	v_gene	abundance	j_gene	d_gene	CDR3aa	CDR3nt
15	TRBV10-1	many	TRBJ2-3	TRBD2	CASSDRREVGDTQYF	TGCGCCAGCAGTGATCGGCGGGAGGTGGGAGATACGCAGTATTTT
15	TRBV19	NA	TRBJ2-1	NA	CASRPGTLTYNEQFF	TGTGCCAGTAGACCCGGGACCCTTACCTACAATGAGCAGTTCTTC
17	TRBV4-1	many	TRBJ2-1	TRBD2	CASSQTELAGWANEQFF	TGCGCCAGCAGCCAGACAGAACTAGCGGGATGGGCGAATGAGCAGTTCTTC
13	TRBV12-3/TRBV12-4	many	TRBJ1-4	TRBD1	CASSPTGGGKLFF	TGTGCCAGCAGTCCTACAGGGGGTGGAAAACTGTTTTTT
15	TRBV5-5	many	TRBJ2-7	NA	CASSPLGGGSHEQYF	TGTGCCAGCAGCCCCCTGGGGGGCGGAAGCCACGAGCAGTACTTC
16	TRBV7-2	many	TRBJ2-2	TRBD2	CASRGLAGVRTGELFF	TGTGCCAGCAGAGGACTAGCGGGAGTCAGAACCGGGGAGCTGTTTTTT
15	TRBV4-2	many	TRBJ1-5	TRBD1	CASSQVGQGDQPQHF	TGTGCCAGCAGCCAAGTAGGGCAGGGGGATCAGCCCCAGCATTTT
14	TRBV7-2	many	TRBJ2-2	NA	CASSLEWDTGELFF	TGTGCCAGCAGCTTAGAATGGGACACCGGGGAGCTGTTTTTT
18	TRBV9	NA	TRBJ2-1	TRBD2	CASSVDGLATDSYNEQFF	TGTGCCAGCAGCGTAGATGGACTAGCGACCGACTCCTACAATGAGCAGTTCTTC
15	TRBV5-4	NA	TRBJ2-2	NA	CASSLVLRDNGELFF	TGTGCCAGCAGCTTGGTGCTCCGGGATAACGGGGAGCTGTTTTTT
14	TRBV20-1	few	TRBJ2-3	TRBD2	CSAKSGSRADTQYF	TGCAGTGCTAAAAGCGGGAGTCGAGCAGATACGCAGTATTTT
14	TRBV10-3	many	TRBJ2-7	TRBD2	CAIRGTSASLEQYF	TGTGCCATCAGGGGGACTAGCGCCTCTCTCGAGCAGTACTTC
15	TRBV7-2	many	TRBJ2-7	TRBD2	CASSLTSGSSYEQYF	TGTGCCAGCAGTTTAACTAGCGGGAGCTCCTACGAGCAGTACTTC
16	TRBV12-3/TRBV12-4	NA	TRBJ2-7	TRBD2	CASSKSGLAGEDEQYF	TGTGCCAGCAGTAAATCCGGACTAGCGGGAGAAGACGAGCAGTACTTC
13	TRBV29-1	few	TRBJ2-7	NA	CSVDPGSPHEQYF	TGCAGCGTTGACCCCGGCAGTCCCCACGAGCAGTACTTC
14	TRBV6-5	many	TRBJ2-7	TRBD1	CASSYDTGGYEQYF	TGTGCCAGCAGTTACGATACAGGGGGCTACGAGCAGTACTTC
17	TRBV20-1	NA	TRBJ2-7	NA	CSARDFGQRAVSYEQYF	TGCAGTGCTAGAGATTTTGGGCAGAGGGCAGTATCCTACGAGCAGTACTTC
12	TRBV12-3/TRBV12-4	many	TRBJ1-2	NA	CASSFDLYGYTF	TGTGCCAGCAGTTTCGATTTATATGGCTACACCTTC
13	TRBV20-1	many	TRBJ2-7	NA	CSATRDSTYEQYF	TGCAGTGCTACCCGGGACTCTACCTACGAGCAGTACTTC
14	TRBV29-1	many	TRBJ2-1	NA	CSVEGTHSYNEQFF	TGCAGCGTTGAAGGGACACACTCCTACAATGAGCAGTTCTTC
13	TRBV29-1	many	TRBJ2-2	NA	CSVSLRNTGELFF	TGCAGCGTTAGCTTACGGAACACCGGGGAGCTGTTTTTT